This T cell receptor beta chain was profiled in a study of graft-versus-host responses after intestinal transplantation. Details on this clone: Its target is unknown.

Trimming took 4 bases from V and 7 from J, leaving 13 bases between them. The germline V gene has CDR1 LNHDA and CDR2 SQIVND (reference sequence). The CDR3 is 13 amino acids. Study-level findings and limits: Recipient marrow showed GvH clones, some seen first in ileum or blood.

TCRdb keeps only in-frame clones here, not all; method: immunoSEQ multiplex PCR. Found here are approximately 89,000 clones, about 93% of them singletons; the top ten hold roughly 15%. Specimen: PBMCs, collected about 460 days after intestinal transplant. The TCR sequence derives from a human patient who received an intestinal transplant, so some T cells may come from the graft donor. J is TRBJ2-5 and V is TRBV19; D possibly corresponds to TRBD1 (5 bases). This CDR3 reads CASSTGQKGTQYF. The CDR3 DNA is TGTGCCAGTAGTACAGGACAAAAGGGGACCCAGTACTTC.